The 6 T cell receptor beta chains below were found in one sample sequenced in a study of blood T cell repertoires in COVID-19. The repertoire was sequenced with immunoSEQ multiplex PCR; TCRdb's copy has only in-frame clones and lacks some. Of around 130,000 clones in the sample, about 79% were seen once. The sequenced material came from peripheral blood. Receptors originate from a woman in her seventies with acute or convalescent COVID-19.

The CDR3 DNA reads as TGTGCCAGCTCGCCTCAGGGGGCGAGAGGAAACACCATATATTTT. This sequence encodes CASSPQGARGNTIYF. V is TRBV18 and J is TRBJ1-3; 8 bases are a match to TRBD1. The CDR3 covers 15 residues. Germline assignment: CDR1 KGHSH and CDR2 LQKENI. With 6 bases clipped from V and 4 bases from J, the junction kept 8 bases outside the gene matches.

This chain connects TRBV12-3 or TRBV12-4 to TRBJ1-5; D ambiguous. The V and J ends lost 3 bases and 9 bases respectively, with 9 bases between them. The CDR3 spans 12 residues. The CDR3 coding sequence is TGTGCCAGCAGTTTCTCGAGTGGGCCCCAGCATTTT. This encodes CASSFSSGPQHF.

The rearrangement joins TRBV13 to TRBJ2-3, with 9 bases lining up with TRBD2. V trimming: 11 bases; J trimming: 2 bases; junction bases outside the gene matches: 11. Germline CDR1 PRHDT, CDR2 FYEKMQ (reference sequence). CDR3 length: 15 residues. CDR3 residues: CASLMRGGNTDTQYF. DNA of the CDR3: TGTGCCTCACTAATGCGGGGGGGAAACACAGATACGCAGTATTTT.

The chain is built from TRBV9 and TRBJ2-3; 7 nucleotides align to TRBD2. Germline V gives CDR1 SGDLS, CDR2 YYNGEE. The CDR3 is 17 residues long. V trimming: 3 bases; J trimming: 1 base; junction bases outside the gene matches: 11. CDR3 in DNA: TGTGCCAGCAGCGGGACCCCGGGGAGCGGGGGCACAGATACGCAGTATTTT. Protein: CASSGTPGSGGTDTQYF.

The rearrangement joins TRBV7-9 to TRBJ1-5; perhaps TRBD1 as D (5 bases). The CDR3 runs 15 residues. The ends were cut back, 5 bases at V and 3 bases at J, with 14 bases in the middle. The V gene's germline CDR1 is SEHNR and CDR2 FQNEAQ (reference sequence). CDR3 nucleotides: TGTGCCAGCAGCCCTTCTGGGGCGCTCAATCAGCCCCAGCATTTT. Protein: CASSPSGALNQPQHF.

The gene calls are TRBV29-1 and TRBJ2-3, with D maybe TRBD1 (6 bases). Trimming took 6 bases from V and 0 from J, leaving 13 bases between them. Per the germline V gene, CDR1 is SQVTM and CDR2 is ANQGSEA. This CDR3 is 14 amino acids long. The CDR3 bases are TGCAGCGTAACAGGGCTCACTAGCACAGATACGCAGTATTTT. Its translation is CSVTGLTSTDTQYF.